This T cell receptor (beta chain) comes out of a study of patients and donors after allogeneic stem cell transplantation. This CDR3 has 14 residues. Trimming shortened V by 1 base and J by 7 bases, and 8 bases separated the two germline ends. Per the germline V gene, CDR1 is SEHNR and CDR2 is FQNEAQ (reference sequence). Via MiXCR, TCRdb re-called the RT-PCR reads, giving one row per CDR3 protein. Of a few hundred thousand distinct CDR3 sequences listed, 13% to 15% are singletons. This clonotype was detected only a few times. V gene TRBV7-9 combines with J gene TRBJ1-6; no reliable D call. The sequenced material came from blood, either unsorted or a sorted T cell fraction (not recorded which). This TCR was recovered from a human donor who was either an allogeneic HSCT recipient or a stem cell or donor lymphocyte infusion donor (not recorded which). It is not recorded whose cells these are; they may come from a transplant donor. The CDR3 reads CASSLEQTNSPLHF. Written as DNA, the CDR3 is TGTGCCAGCAGCTTAGAACAGACGAATTCACCCCTCCACTTT.